This TCR beta chain derives from a study of breast tumors, draining lymph nodes, adjacent tissues. A single record per CDR3 protein comes from TCRdb applying MiXCR to the multiplex PCR reads. The sample holds 50,000 to 85,000 distinct CDR3 sequences, less than 45% seen once. Overall study results and limits: Tumor T cell lymph node origin was a supported hypothesis, not proven.

Only a few counts were recorded for this clonotype. Antigen unknown. At one end, the junction sequence differs from germline, possibly due to a read error. This CDR3 is built from 12 residues. From germline, CDR1 is LNHDA and CDR2 SQIVND (reference sequence). This chain connects TRBV19 to TRBJ2-3, with 8 bases identical to TRBD2. Material: breast tumor tissue. The clonotype originates from a female donor with breast cancer. Some clones in this sample may be carry-over from other donors' samples. CDR3: CASSGNTDTQYF. The CDR3 DNA reads as TGTGCTAGTAGCGGGAACACAGATACGCAGTATTTT.